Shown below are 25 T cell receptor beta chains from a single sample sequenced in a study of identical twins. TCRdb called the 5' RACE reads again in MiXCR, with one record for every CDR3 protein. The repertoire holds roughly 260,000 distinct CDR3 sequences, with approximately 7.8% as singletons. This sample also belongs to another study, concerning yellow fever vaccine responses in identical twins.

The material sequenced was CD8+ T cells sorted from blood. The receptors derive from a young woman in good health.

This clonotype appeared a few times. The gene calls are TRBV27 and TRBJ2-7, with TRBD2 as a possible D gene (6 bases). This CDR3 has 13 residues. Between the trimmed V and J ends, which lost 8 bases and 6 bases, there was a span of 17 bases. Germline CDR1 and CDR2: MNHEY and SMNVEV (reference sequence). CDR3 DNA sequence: TGTGCCAGCTGGGTCGGGGGTGGCCGCGAGCAGTACTTC. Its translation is CASWVGGGREQYF.

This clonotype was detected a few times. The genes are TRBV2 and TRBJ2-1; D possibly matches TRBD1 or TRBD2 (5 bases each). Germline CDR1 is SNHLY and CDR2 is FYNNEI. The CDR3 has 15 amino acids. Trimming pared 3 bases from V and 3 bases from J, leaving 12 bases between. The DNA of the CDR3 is TGTGCCAGCAGTGAGACGTGGGGGATCTACAATGAGCAGTTCTTC. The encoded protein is CASSETWGIYNEQFF.

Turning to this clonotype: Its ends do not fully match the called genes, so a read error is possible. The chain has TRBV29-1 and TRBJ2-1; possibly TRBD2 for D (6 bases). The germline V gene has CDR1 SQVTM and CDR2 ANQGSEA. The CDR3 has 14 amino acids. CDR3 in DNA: TGCAGCGTTGAAGAGGGGCGGGAATACAGTGAGCAGTTCTTC. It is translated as CSVEEGREYSEQFF.

CDR3 nucleotide sequence: TGTGCCAGCATTGTGGAGAGCCAAATCGGCTATGGCTACACCTTC. It translates to CASIVESQIGYGYTF. This chain uses TRBV2 with TRBJ1-2; D is unresolved. Deletions cut 7 bases from V and 4 bases from J, with 19 bases between. The germline gives CDR1 SNHLY, CDR2 FYNNEI. This CDR3 spans 15 amino acids.

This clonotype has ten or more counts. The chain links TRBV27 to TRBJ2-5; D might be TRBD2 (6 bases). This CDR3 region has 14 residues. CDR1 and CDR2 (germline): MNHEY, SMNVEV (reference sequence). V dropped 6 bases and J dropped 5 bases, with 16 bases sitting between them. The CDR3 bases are TGTGCCAGCAGCCCTACTATGGGGGGTGAGACCCAGTACTTC. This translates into CASSPTMGGETQYF.

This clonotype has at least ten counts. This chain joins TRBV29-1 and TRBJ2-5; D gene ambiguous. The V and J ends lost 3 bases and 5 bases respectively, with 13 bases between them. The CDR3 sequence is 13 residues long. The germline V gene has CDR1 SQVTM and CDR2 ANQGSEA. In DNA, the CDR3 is TGCAGCGTTGACTACGCCCTCGGGGAGACCCAGTACTTC. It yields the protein CSVDYALGETQYF.

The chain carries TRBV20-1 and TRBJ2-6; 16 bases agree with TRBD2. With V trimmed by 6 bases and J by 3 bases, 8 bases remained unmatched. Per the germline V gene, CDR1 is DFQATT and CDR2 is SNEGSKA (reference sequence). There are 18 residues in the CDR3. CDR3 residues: CSAPTGLAGGHGANVLTF. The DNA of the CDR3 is TGCAGTGCCCCGACGGGACTAGCGGGAGGGCATGGGGCCAACGTCCTGACTTTC.

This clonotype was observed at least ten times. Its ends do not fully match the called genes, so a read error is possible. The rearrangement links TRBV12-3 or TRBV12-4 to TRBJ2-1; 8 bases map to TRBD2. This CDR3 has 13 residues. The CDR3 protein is CASSLPGLASPWF. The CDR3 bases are TGTGCCAGCAGTTTACCCGGACTAGCCAGTCCGTGGTTC.

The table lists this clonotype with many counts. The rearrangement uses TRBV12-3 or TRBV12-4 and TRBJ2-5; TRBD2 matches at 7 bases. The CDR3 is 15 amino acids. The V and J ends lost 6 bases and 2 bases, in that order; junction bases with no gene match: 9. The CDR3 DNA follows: TGTGCCAGCAGCCCTAGCGGCCTCCCACAAGAGACCCAGTACTTC. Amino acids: CASSPSGLPQETQYF.

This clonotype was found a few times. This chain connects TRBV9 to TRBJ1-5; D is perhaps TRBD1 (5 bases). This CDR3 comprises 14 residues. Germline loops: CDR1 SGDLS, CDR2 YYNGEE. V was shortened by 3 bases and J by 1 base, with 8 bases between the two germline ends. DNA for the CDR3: TGTGCCAGCAGCGCGTGGGACAGCAATCAGCCCCAGCATTTT. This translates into CASSAWDSNQPQHF.

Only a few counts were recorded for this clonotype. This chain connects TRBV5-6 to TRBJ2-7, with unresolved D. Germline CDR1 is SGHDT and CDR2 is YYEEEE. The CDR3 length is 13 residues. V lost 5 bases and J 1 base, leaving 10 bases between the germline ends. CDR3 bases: TGTGCCAGCAGTCATGGAGCTTCCTACGAGCAGTACGTC. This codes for CASSHGASYEQYV.

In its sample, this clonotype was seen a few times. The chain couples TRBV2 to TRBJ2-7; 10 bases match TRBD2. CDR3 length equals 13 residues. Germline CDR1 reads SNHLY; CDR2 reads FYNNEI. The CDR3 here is CVGASGSSYEQYF. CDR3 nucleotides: TGTGTGGGTGCTAGCGGGAGCTCCTACGAGCAGTACTTC.

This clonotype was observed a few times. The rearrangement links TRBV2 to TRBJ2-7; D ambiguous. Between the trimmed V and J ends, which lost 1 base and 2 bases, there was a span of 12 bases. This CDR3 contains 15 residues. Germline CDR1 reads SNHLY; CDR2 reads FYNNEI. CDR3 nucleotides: TGTGCCAGCAGTGAAGGGCAGCCCCTAACCTACGAGCAGTACTTC. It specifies CASSEGQPLTYEQYF.

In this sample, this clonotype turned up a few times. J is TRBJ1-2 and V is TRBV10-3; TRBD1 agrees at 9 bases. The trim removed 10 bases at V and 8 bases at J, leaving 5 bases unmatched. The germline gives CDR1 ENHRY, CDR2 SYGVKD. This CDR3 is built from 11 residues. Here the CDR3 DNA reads TGTGCCACACAGGGGGCCTGGGGCTACACCTTC. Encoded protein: CATQGAWGYTF.

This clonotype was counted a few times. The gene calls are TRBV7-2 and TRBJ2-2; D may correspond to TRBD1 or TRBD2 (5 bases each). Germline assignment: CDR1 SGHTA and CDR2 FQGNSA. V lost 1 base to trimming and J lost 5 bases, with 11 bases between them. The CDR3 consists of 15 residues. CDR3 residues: CASSLVGPITGELFF. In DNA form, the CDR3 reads TGTGCCAGCAGCTTAGTGGGACCTATTACCGGGGAGCTGTTTTTT. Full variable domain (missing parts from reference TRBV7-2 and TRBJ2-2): GAGVSQSPSNKVTEKGKDVELRCDPISGHTALYWYRQSLGQGLEFLIYFQGNSAPDKSGLPSDRFSAERTGGSVSTLTIQRTQQEDSAVYLCASSLVGPITGELFFGEGSRLTVL.

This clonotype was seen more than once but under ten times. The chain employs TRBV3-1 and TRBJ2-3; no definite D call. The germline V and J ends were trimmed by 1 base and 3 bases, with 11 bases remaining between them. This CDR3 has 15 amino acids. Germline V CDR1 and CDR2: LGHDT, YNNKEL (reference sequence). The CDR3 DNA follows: TGTGCCAGCAGCCAAGCTGGCCTCACTACAGATACGCAGTATTTT. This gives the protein CASSQAGLTTDTQYF.

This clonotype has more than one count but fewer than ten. CDR3 in amino acids: CASSLSLRNEQFF. In nucleotides, the CDR3 is TGTGCCAGCAGTTTATCGCTCAGGAATGAGCAGTTCTTC. This chain links TRBV27 with TRBJ2-1; no reliable D call. V was trimmed by 0 bases and J by 7 bases, leaving 7 bases between them. CDR1 is MNHEY and CDR2 is SMNVEV in the germline V gene (reference sequence). The length of the CDR3 is 13 residues.

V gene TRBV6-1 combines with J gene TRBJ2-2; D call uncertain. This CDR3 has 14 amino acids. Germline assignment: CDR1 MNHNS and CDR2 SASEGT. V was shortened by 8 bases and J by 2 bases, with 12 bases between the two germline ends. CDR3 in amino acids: CASRSPINTGELFF. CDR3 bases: TGTGCCAGCCGGAGCCCAATCAACACCGGGGAGCTGTTTTTT.

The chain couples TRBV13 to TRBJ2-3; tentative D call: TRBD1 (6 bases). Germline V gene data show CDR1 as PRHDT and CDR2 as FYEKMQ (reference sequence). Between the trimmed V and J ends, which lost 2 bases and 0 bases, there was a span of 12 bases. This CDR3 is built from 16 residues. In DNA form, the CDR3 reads TGTGCCAGCAGCTTAAGCAGGGGCCCTAGCACAGATACGCAGTATTTT. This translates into CASSLSRGPSTDTQYF.

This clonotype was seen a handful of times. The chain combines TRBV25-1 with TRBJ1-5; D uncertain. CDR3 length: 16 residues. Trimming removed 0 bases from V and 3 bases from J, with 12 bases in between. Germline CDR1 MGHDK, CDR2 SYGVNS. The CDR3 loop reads CASSEYGPGDNQPQHF. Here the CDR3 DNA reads TGTGCCAGCAGTGAATACGGGCCCGGTGACAATCAGCCCCAGCATTTT. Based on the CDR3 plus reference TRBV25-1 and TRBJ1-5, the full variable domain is EADIYQTPRYLVIGTGKKITLECSQTMGHDKMYWYQQDPGMELHLIHYSYGVNSTEKGDLSSESTVSRIRTEHFPLTLESARPSHTSQYLCASSEYGPGDNQPQHFGDGTRLSIL.

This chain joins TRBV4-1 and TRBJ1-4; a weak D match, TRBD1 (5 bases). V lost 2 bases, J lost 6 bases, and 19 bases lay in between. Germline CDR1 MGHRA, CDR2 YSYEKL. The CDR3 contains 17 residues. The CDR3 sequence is CASSQRGVRAEDEKLFF. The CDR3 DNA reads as TGCGCCAGCAGCCAAAGGGGAGTGAGGGCGGAGGATGAAAAACTGTTTTTT.

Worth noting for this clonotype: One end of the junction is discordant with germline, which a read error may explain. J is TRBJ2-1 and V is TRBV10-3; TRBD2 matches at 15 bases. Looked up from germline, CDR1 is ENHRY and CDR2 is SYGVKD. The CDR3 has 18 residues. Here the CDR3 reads CAFSLRGLAGGGDNEQFF. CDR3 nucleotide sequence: TGTGCCTTCAGTTTAAGGGGACTAGCGGGGGGCGGAGACAATGAGCAGTTCTTC.

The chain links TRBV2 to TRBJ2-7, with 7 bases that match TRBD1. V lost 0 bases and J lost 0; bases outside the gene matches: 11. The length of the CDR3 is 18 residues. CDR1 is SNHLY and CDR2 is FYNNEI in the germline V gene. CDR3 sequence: CASSEALPGQAASYEQYV. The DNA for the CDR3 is TGTGCCAGCAGTGAAGCGCTTCCAGGACAGGCTGCCTCCTACGAGCAGTACGTC.

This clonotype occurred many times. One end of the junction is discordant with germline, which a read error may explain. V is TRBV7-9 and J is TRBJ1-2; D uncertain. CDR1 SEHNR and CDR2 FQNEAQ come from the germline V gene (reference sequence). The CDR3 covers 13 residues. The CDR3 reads CASSQGRPYAYTF. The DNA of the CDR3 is TGTGCCAGCAGCCAAGGGCGTCCTTATGCCTACACCTTC.

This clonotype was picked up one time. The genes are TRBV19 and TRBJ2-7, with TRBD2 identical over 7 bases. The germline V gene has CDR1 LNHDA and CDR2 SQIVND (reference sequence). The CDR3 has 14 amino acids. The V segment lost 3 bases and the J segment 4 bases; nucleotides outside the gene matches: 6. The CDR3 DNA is TGTGCCAGTAGTATGACAGCGGGACGGTACGAGCAGTACTTC. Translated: CASSMTAGRYEQYF.